This entry lists 25 T cell receptor beta chains sequenced from one sample in a study of cytomegalovirus exposure and HLA in healthy donors. The primer mix had 60 Vbeta and 13 Jbeta primers. TCRdb's table, derived via immunoSEQ multiplex PCR, lists solely in-frame clones and lacks some. The sample consists of about 31,000 clones, approximately 90% of them appearing once. Sequenced input: PBMCs. These receptors were obtained from a boy between 10 and 17 years old in good health and CMV-seronegative.

The J gene is TRBJ2-1, the V gene TRBV6-1; 11 bases align to TRBD2. CDR3 length equals 16 residues. The V and J ends lost 3 bases and 0 bases, in that order; junction bases with no gene match: 1. Germline CDR1 reads MNHNS; CDR2 reads SASEGT. CDR3 loop: CASSDSGGASYNEQFF. Here the CDR3 DNA reads TGTGCCAGCAGTGATAGCGGGGGGGCCTCCTACAATGAGCAGTTCTTC.

This rearrangement joins TRBV7-2 to TRBJ2-1, with D possibly matching TRBD2 (5 bases). The CDR3 loop spans 16 amino acids. Trimming removed 5 bases at V and 7 bases at J, with 21 bases between. Looked up from germline, CDR1 is SGHTA and CDR2 is FQGNSA. DNA of the CDR3: TGTGCCAGCAGCCCCGGACTGGGCGGGCGGCTGAATGAGCAGTTCTTC. It is translated as CASSPGLGGRLNEQFF.

In this sample, this clone turned up a few times. V and J are TRBV7-2 and TRBJ2-5; 7 bases map to TRBD2. Losses at the gene ends were 1 base for V and 3 bases for J; bases not matched to a gene: 8. This CDR3 region has 16 residues. Germline V gene data show CDR1 as SGHTA and CDR2 as FQGNSA. CDR3 in DNA: TGTGCCAGCAGCTTAGAGTTGTGGCTAGCGGAAGAGACCCAGTACTTC. Protein product: CASSLELWLAEETQYF. Variable domain in full (rest from reference TRBV7-2 and TRBJ2-5): GAGVSQSPSNKVTEKGKDVELRCDPISGHTALYWYRQSLGQGLEFLIYFQGNSAPDKSGLPSDRFSAERTGGSVSTLTIQRTQQEDSAVYLCASSLELWLAEETQYFGPGTRLLVL.

The CDR3: CASSITTEGHEQFF. Written as DNA, the CDR3 is TGTGCCAGCAGCATAACAACCGAGGGTCATGAGCAGTTCTTC. The chain is built from TRBV6-4 and TRBJ2-1, with D possibly being TRBD2 (5 bases). In germline, CDR1 is MRHNA, CDR2 SNTAGT. CDR3 length: 14 residues. Between the trimmed V and J ends, which lost 6 bases and 8 bases, there was a span of 17 bases.

This clone was counted between two and nine times. The rearrangement links TRBV4-3 to TRBJ1-4; D is undetermined. V dropped 1 base and J dropped 0 bases, with 6 bases sitting between them. Germline CDR1 LGHNA, CDR2 YSLEER. CDR3 length equals 15 residues. The CDR3 DNA reads TGCGCCAGCAGCCAAGTCATCCCAACTAATGAAAAACTGTTTTTT. Translation: CASSQVIPTNEKLFF.

This chain uses TRBV7-8 with TRBJ2-5; the match to TRBD1 covers 8 bases. The germline V gene has CDR1 SGHVS and CDR2 FQNEAQ. The V and J ends lost 5 bases and 2 bases, in that order; junction bases with no gene match: 4. The CDR3 contains 14 residues. CDR3 sequence (DNA): TGTGCCAGCAGCCTTTACAGGGGGCAAGAGACCCAGTACTTC. This gives the protein CASSLYRGQETQYF.

This clone appeared a single time. This same CDR3 is encoded by further DNA sequences in the sample. The chain joins TRBV6-1 to TRBJ1-2, with a weak D call TRBD1 (6 bases). Looked up from germline, CDR1 is MNHNS and CDR2 is SASEGT. The CDR3 totals 13 residues. The V gene lost 6 bases and the J gene lost 2 bases, with 10 bases spanning the gap. The CDR3 protein is CASRAQGNYGYTF. The CDR3 DNA reads as TGTGCCAGCAGGGCACAGGGAAACTATGGCTACACCTTC.

This clone was seen a single time. The chain employs TRBV7-2 and TRBJ2-7; TRBD2 agrees at 7 bases. Germline lookup yields CDR1 SGHTA and CDR2 FQGNSA. The CDR3 sequence is 17 residues long. V shed 5 bases and J 0 bases; nucleotides not matched to a gene: 13. In DNA form, the CDR3 reads TGTGCCAGCAGCCCTCGGGAGGAGGGTTACAGCTCCTACGAGCAGTACTTC. As protein: CASSPREEGYSSYEQYF.

The V and J genes are TRBV5-1 and TRBJ2-5; no definite D call. The V gene's germline CDR1 is SGHRS and CDR2 YFSETQ. This CDR3 has 13 residues. Between the trimmed V and J ends, which lost 2 bases and 5 bases, there was a span of 10 bases. The CDR3 sequence: CASSFQSEETQYF. The CDR3 DNA reads as TGCGCCAGCAGCTTTCAATCGGAGGAGACCCAGTACTTC.

The J gene is TRBJ2-3, the V gene TRBV7-2; 12 bases are shared with TRBD2. V trimming: 5 bases; J trimming: 2 bases; junction bases outside the gene matches: 5. Germline CDR1 and CDR2: SGHTA and FQGNSA. The CDR3 is made up of 16 amino acids. This CDR3 is CASSLRLAGATDTQYF. As DNA, the CDR3 is TGTGCCAGCAGCCTAAGACTAGCGGGGGCCACAGATACGCAGTATTTT.

The chain has TRBV6-5 and TRBJ1-2; D remains unclear. V gave up 6 bases and J gave up 6 bases, with 17 bases separating them. The germline gives CDR1 MNHEY, CDR2 SVGAGI. The CDR3 contains 14 residues. CDR3 region: CASSFAGPADGYTF. In nucleotides, the CDR3 is TGTGCCAGCAGCTTCGCGGGCCCGGCGGATGGCTACACCTTC.

This clone was picked up a small number of times. The rearrangement joins TRBV19 to TRBJ2-2; D possibly corresponds to TRBD1 (5 bases). Germline values: CDR1 LNHDA, CDR2 SQIVND (reference sequence). V was shortened by 6 bases and J by 10 bases, with 12 bases between the two germline ends. The CDR3 consists of 12 residues. CDR3 nucleotide sequence: TGTGCCAGTAGCCCCAGGGATGAGGAGCTGTTTTTT. This codes for CASSPRDEELFF.

V gene TRBV25-1 combines with J gene TRBJ2-1, with TRBD2 matching over 10 bases. The ends lost 1 base at V and 4 bases at J; junction bases unmatched: 10. The CDR3 has 18 residues. Germline values: CDR1 MGHDK, CDR2 SYGVNS. The CDR3 spells CASSELEAGGLGYNEQFF. CDR3 sequence (DNA): TGTGCCAGCAGTGAATTGGAAGCGGGGGGGTTGGGGTACAATGAGCAGTTCTTC.

The chain joins TRBV7-9 to TRBJ2-5, with 9 bases matching TRBD1. From germline, CDR1 is SEHNR and CDR2 FQNEAQ (reference sequence). This CDR3 is built from 15 residues. The trim removed 3 bases at V and 4 bases at J, leaving 6 bases unmatched. DNA of the CDR3: TGTGCCAGCAGCTTCGCGGGACAGGGAGCAGAGACCCAGTACTTC. This translates into CASSFAGQGAETQYF.

The genes are TRBV27 and TRBJ2-7, with 10 bases that match TRBD1. V shed 2 bases, J shed 3 bases, and the junction held 1 base outside the gene matches. This CDR3 contains 14 residues. CDR1 is MNHEY, CDR2 SMNVEV, per germline (reference sequence). CDR3 nucleotide sequence: TGTGCCAGCAGTTTAAGGGACAGGGGCTACGAGCAGTACTTC. Encoded protein: CASSLRDRGYEQYF.

The chain employs TRBV4-2 and TRBJ2-5; D not certain. From germline, CDR1 is LGHNA and CDR2 YNFKEQ. The V gene lost 3 bases and the J gene lost 5 bases, with 10 bases spanning the gap. This CDR3 region has 13 residues. CDR3 sequence: CASSQRFGETQYF. In DNA, the CDR3 is TGTGCCAGCAGCCAGCGGTTCGGGGAGACCCAGTACTTC.

The chain joins TRBV6-1 to TRBJ1-6; 7 positions agree with TRBD1. Per the germline V gene, CDR1 is MNHNS and CDR2 is SASEGT. The ends lost 6 bases at V and 7 bases at J; junction bases unmatched: 6. This CDR3 region has 14 residues. The CDR3 coding sequence is TGTGCCAGCAGCAGACAGGGCCCCAATTCACCCCTCCACTTT. Translation gives CASSRQGPNSPLHF.

The chain combines TRBV5-6 with TRBJ1-1; the match to TRBD1 covers 8 bases. V shed 4 bases and J 8 bases; nucleotides not matched to a gene: 16. The CDR3 totals 16 residues. From germline, CDR1 is SGHDT and CDR2 YYEEEE. As DNA, the CDR3 is TGTGCCAGCAGCGACCAGGTGACAGGGGCGGGTTGGGAAGCTTTCTTT. Encoded protein: CASSDQVTGAGWEAFF.

The chain joins TRBV4-1 to TRBJ1-6; maybe TRBD1 (6 bases). Germline CDR1 reads MGHRA; CDR2 reads YSYEKL. This CDR3 is built from 16 residues. The V end lost 0 bases, the J end lost 9 bases, and 15 bases lay between the germline ends. The CDR3 protein is CASSQDATGRGSPLHF. The DNA of the CDR3 is TGCGCCAGCAGCCAAGATGCAACAGGGCGCGGTTCACCCCTCCACTTT.

The CDR3 nucleotides read TGCGCCAGCAGCTTCAGTGGCCCCAAAGAAAAACTGTTTTTT. Residues: CASSFSGPKEKLFF. The rearrangement joins TRBV5-1 to TRBJ1-4; D is unresolved. Germline-derived CDR1 and CDR2 are SGHRS and YFSETQ. The CDR3 spans 14 residues. V dropped 2 bases and J dropped 8 bases, with 13 bases sitting between them.

The chain recombines TRBV10-3 with TRBJ2-3, with a tentative D call TRBD2 (7 bases). The CDR3 is 17 amino acids. The germline gives CDR1 ENHRY, CDR2 SYGVKD. With 2 bases removed from V and 3 bases from J, the gap between germline ends came to 18 bases. CDR3 sequence reads: CAISELRGGKPTDTQYF. The CDR3 DNA reads as TGTGCCATCAGTGAGCTTAGGGGGGGGAAACCGACAGATACGCAGTATTTT.

V gene TRBV7-3 combines with J gene TRBJ2-5; TRBD2 agrees at 8 bases. Germline V gives CDR1 SGHTA, CDR2 FQGTGA. V lost 5 bases, J lost 4 bases, and 9 bases stayed unmatched. The CDR3 contains 15 residues. CDR3 sequence reads: CASSPSGGIRETQYF. CDR3 nucleotides: TGTGCCAGCAGCCCAAGCGGGGGAATACGAGAGACCCAGTACTTC.

The chain is built from TRBV19 and TRBJ1-1, with D uncertain. Germline-derived CDR1 and CDR2 are LNHDA and SQIVND (reference sequence). CDR3 length: 14 amino acids. V was cut by 6 bases and J by 4 bases, with 15 bases left in between. Here the CDR3 DNA reads TGTGCCAGTAGCCATACCCCCGCGGGCACTGAAGCTTTCTTT. Translated, it gives CASSHTPAGTEAFF.

The CDR3 nucleotides read TGTGCCACCAGCAGTGGGGGACAGGGAGAAGAAAAACTGTTTTTT. Translating gives CATSSGGQGEEKLFF. V gene TRBV15 combines with J gene TRBJ1-4, with 9 positions matching TRBD1. The CDR3 sequence is 15 residues long. V lost 3 bases and J lost 8; bases outside the gene matches: 7. Germline loops: CDR1 LNHNV, CDR2 YYDKDF (reference sequence).

V usage is TRBV28 and J usage is TRBJ1-5, with a tentative D call TRBD1 (5 bases). The CDR3 totals 14 residues. Germline V lookup: CDR1 MDHEN, CDR2 SYDVKM. The ends were cut back, 7 bases at V and 4 bases at J, with 14 bases in the middle. This CDR3 reads CASKVQEENQPQHF. CDR3 bases: TGTGCCAGCAAGGTACAGGAAGAAAATCAGCCCCAGCATTTT.